This TCR beta chain is drawn from a study of blood T cells in healthy people across ages. Study conclusions and caveats: Total diversity from one million sequenced T cells was likely underestimated.

Donation came from healthy Caucasian individuals in Russia who were aged roughly 6 to 95. Every sample yielded at least 7 million isolated PBMCs. PCR was performed a second time for roughly 7 to 11 cycles using a sample-barcoded 5' primer and a J-beta primer mix. The authors tagged each cDNA molecule using a template-switch adaptor with 12 random nucleotides. Each CDR3 protein is one row after TCRdb ran MiXCR on the 5' RACE reads. The sample carries 550,000 to 700,000 distinct CDR3 sequences, about 25% recorded once. The V segment lost 1 base and the J segment 4 bases; nucleotides outside the gene matches: 11. CDR3 size: 17 residues. Germline V gives CDR1 SEHNR, CDR2 FQNEAQ (reference sequence). Notes on this clonotype: Its antigen is currently unknown.

The V call is TRBV7-9, the J call TRBJ2-3; 7 bases line up with TRBD1. Material for sequencing was blood. The TCR was taken from a woman in her sixties or seventies in good health. CDR3 nucleotide sequence: TGTGCCAGCAGCTTAGGGCATACAGGGGCTGGCCCAGATACGCAGTATTTT. Encoded protein: CASSLGHTGAGPDTQYF.